Below, 12 T cell receptor beta chains from the same sample are listed, as sequenced in a study of blood T cell repertoires in COVID-19. Data came from immunoSEQ multiplex PCR; TCRdb stores just in-frame clones and leaves some out. The sample contains 450,000 or so clones, 70% to 90% of which appear only once. Specimen: peripheral blood. The receptors originated from a man younger than 35 with COVID-19, enrolled during active disease.

The chain couples TRBV5-1 to TRBJ2-2, with D perhaps matching TRBD1 (6 bases). Germline CDR1 SGHRS, CDR2 YFSETQ. The CDR3 extends over 14 amino acids. Deletions cut 7 bases from V and 1 base from J, with 11 bases between. CDR3 amino acids: CASRHRENTGELFF. Written as DNA, the CDR3 is TGCGCCAGCCGTCACAGGGAGAACACCGGGGAGCTGTTTTTT. Looking up the rest from reference TRBV5-1 and TRBJ2-2 gives the full variable domain: KAGVTQTPRYLIKTRGQQVTLSCSPISGHRSVSWYQQTPGQGLQFLFEYFSETQRNKGNFPGRFSGRQFSNSRSEMNVSTLELGDSALYLCASRHRENTGELFFGEGSRLTVL.

The chain has TRBV5-8 and TRBJ1-5; D is perhaps TRBD1 (6 bases). V was shortened by 4 bases and J by 9 bases, with 17 bases between the two germline ends. Germline V gives CDR1 SGHTS, CDR2 YDEGEE. The CDR3 is 14 amino acids. The CDR3 DNA reads TGTGCCAGCAGCCGTACAGGGACCCTCGGGCCCCAGCATTTT. The encoded protein is CASSRTGTLGPQHF. Supplemented by reference TRBV5-8 and TRBJ1-5, the full variable domain reads EAGVTQSPTHLIKTRGQQATLRCSPISGHTSVYWYQQALGLGLQFLLWYDEGEERNRGNFPPRFSGRQFPNYSSELNVNALELEDSALYLCASSRTGTLGPQHFGDGTRLSIL.

The rearrangement uses TRBV7-9 and TRBJ1-5; 7 bases agree with TRBD1. V was pared by 4 bases and J by 3 bases, with 6 bases of the junction left unmatched. CDR1 and CDR2 (germline): SEHNR, FQNEAQ (reference sequence). CDR3 length: 15 residues. The CDR3 bases are TGTGCCAGCAGCTCACAGGGACAGCTCAATCAGCCCCAGCATTTT. Translating it yields CASSSQGQLNQPQHF.

This clone showed up just once. The chain employs TRBV19 and TRBJ2-7, with 7 nucleotides matching TRBD1. Unmatched junction bases numbered 8, after V lost 5 bases and J lost 4 bases. CDR3 size: 14 residues. The germline CDR1 and CDR2 sequences are LNHDA and SQIVND (reference sequence). The CDR3 is CASSVAQGTYEQYF. The CDR3 DNA reads as TGTGCCAGTAGTGTCGCACAGGGGACGTACGAGCAGTACTTC.

The chain couples TRBV6-5 to TRBJ2-7, with TRBD1 identical over 10 bases. Germline CDR1 is MNHEY and CDR2 is SVGAGI. This CDR3 is built from 14 residues. Germline trimming cut 5 bases from V and 4 bases from J; bases unmatched to any gene: 5. DNA for the CDR3: TGTGCCAGCAGTACCGGGACAGGGGTATACGAGCAGTACTTC. This translates into CASSTGTGVYEQYF.

V gene TRBV7-2 combines with J gene TRBJ2-2; 10 bases are shared with TRBD2. Per germline, CDR1 SGHTA and CDR2 FQGNSA. There are 16 residues in the CDR3. The ends lost 7 bases at V and 7 bases at J; junction bases unmatched: 12. In nucleotides, the CDR3 is TGTGCCAGCACCCTCATAGCGGGGGGCGTAGGCGGGGAGCTGTTTTTT. This translates into CASTLIAGGVGGELFF.

The J gene is TRBJ1-4, the V gene TRBV14; D unclear. CDR1 is SGHDN, CDR2 FVKESK, per germline. Trimming pared 3 bases from V and 5 bases from J, leaving 4 bases between. The CDR3 contains 12 residues. CDR3 residues: CASSHSNEKLFF. DNA of the CDR3: TGTGCCAGCAGCCATAGCAATGAAAAACTGTTTTTT. Together with reference TRBV14 and TRBJ1-4, the CDR3 gives the full variable domain: EAGVTQFPSHSVIEKGQTVTLRCDPISGHDNLYWYRRVMGKEIKFLLHFVKESKQDESGMPNNRFLAERTGGTYSTLKVQPAELEDSGVYFCASSHSNEKLFFGSGTQLSVL.

This chain joins TRBV5-8 and TRBJ2-5, with a tentative D call TRBD1 (5 bases). The CDR3 covers 16 residues. Germline CDR1 is SGHTS and CDR2 is YDEGEE. Trimming pared 1 base from V and 5 bases from J, leaving 18 bases between. CDR3 sequence: CASSLYVRPKGETQYF. CDR3 DNA: TGTGCCAGCAGCTTGTATGTCAGGCCAAAGGGGGAGACCCAGTACTTC.

The chain is built from TRBV19 and TRBJ2-1, with 8 nucleotides matching TRBD1. The germline gives CDR1 LNHDA, CDR2 SQIVND (reference sequence). Trimming at V came to 5 bases and at J to 6 bases, leaving 12 bases not matched to a gene. CDR3 length: 16 residues. The CDR3 sequence: CASSSITGGRRNEQFF. The CDR3 region has the DNA TGTGCCAGTAGTTCTATAACAGGGGGGCGACGCAATGAGCAGTTCTTC.

The chain employs TRBV5-1 and TRBJ2-7, with D tentatively TRBD2 (5 bases). The CDR3 sequence is 15 residues long. The germline CDR1 and CDR2 sequences are SGHRS and YFSETQ. Trimming pared 0 bases from V and 3 bases from J, leaving 13 bases between. The CDR3 coding sequence is TGCGCCAGCAGCTTGGTGAGGGCTGATGGCTACGAGCAGTACTTC. Translated: CASSLVRADGYEQYF.

V is TRBV7-2 and J is TRBJ2-7; TRBD1 might be the D (5 bases). CDR1 and CDR2 from the germline V gene are SGHTA and FQGNSA. V gave up 4 bases and J gave up 0 bases, with 13 bases separating them. The length of the CDR3 is 15 residues. The DNA of the CDR3 is TGTGCCAGCAGCTCTTACAGGACGAGCTCCTACGAGCAGTACTTC. Translating gives CASSSYRTSSYEQYF.

The chain combines TRBV6-5 with TRBJ1-1; 9 bases match TRBD1. Trimming removed 2 bases from V and 11 bases from J; junction bases left unmatched: 6. This CDR3 is built from 13 residues. Germline values: CDR1 MNHEY, CDR2 SVGAGI. The CDR3 sequence: CASSYGTGWGAFF. The CDR3 DNA is TGTGCCAGCAGTTACGGGACAGGGTGGGGGGCTTTCTTT.